This is a list of T cell receptor beta chains from one sample in a study of beta chain features in type 1 diabetes. Profiling relied on immunoSEQ multiplex PCR, and the TCRdb table lists in-frame clones only, not all of them. The table lists hundreds of thousands of clones, around 68% of them singletons. Specimen: naive CD4+ T cells from blood. The receptors come from a young man in good health. Each CDR3 is given with its conserved first and last residue. Fields, in order: J gene, clone size, D gene, V gene, CDR3 protein, CDR3 DNA. D genes are given only for firm matches. Clone size appears in some rows only: once, few, many, or a class for an expanded clone.

j_call: TRBJ2-5
clone_size: .
d_call: TRBD2
v_call: TRBV29-1
cdr3_aa: CSAAGGSRLETQYF
cdr3_nt: TGCAGCGCCGCTGGCGGGAGTAGGTTAGAGACCCAGTACTTC

j_call: TRBJ2-3
clone_size: few
d_call: .
v_call: TRBV29-1
cdr3_aa: CSVAGRTTDTQYF
cdr3_nt: TGCAGCGTTGCGGGGAGAACCACAGATACGCAGTATTTT

j_call: TRBJ2-1
clone_size: .
d_call: .
v_call: TRBV18
cdr3_aa: CASSTGSYNEQFF
cdr3_nt: TGTGCCAGCTCAACGGGCTCCTACAATGAGCAGTTCTTC

j_call: TRBJ2-5
clone_size: few
d_call: .
v_call: TRBV13
cdr3_aa: CASRRRGEEETQYF
cdr3_nt: TGTGCCAGCAGGAGAAGGGGAGAGGAAGAGACCCAGTACTTC

j_call: TRBJ2-1
clone_size: once
d_call: TRBD2
v_call: TRBV4-2
cdr3_aa: CASSHGLASYNEQFF
cdr3_nt: TGTGCCAGCAGCCACGGACTAGCCTCATACAATGAGCAGTTCTTC

j_call: TRBJ2-1
clone_size: .
d_call: TRBD2
v_call: TRBV7-2
cdr3_aa: CASSPAILAGYNEQFF
cdr3_nt: TGTGCCAGCAGTCCGGCGATCCTAGCGGGATACAATGAGCAGTTCTTC

j_call: TRBJ2-5
clone_size: .
d_call: .
v_call: TRBV11-2
cdr3_aa: CASSQWPDTQYF
cdr3_nt: TGTGCCAGCAGCCAGTGGCCCGATACCCAGTACTTC

j_call: TRBJ2-3
clone_size: once
d_call: .
v_call: TRBV14
cdr3_aa: CASSQVRPSSTDTQYF
cdr3_nt: TGTGCCAGCAGCCAAGTGAGACCTTCTAGCACAGATACGCAGTATTTT

j_call: TRBJ2-1
clone_size: .
d_call: .
v_call: TRBV29-1
cdr3_aa: CSVRLGAAVYNEQFF
cdr3_nt: TGCAGCGTCCGCCTGGGGGCCGCTGTCTACAATGAGCAGTTCTTC

j_call: TRBJ2-7
clone_size: few
d_call: .
v_call: TRBV30
cdr3_aa: CAWSVWGPREQYF
cdr3_nt: TGTGCCTGGAGTGTATGGGGGCCGCGGGAGCAGTACTTC

j_call: TRBJ2-6
clone_size: .
d_call: TRBD1
v_call: TRBV2
cdr3_aa: CASSRDREGAGANVLTF
cdr3_nt: TGTGCCAGCAGCCGCGACAGGGAAGGGGCTGGGGCCAACGTCCTGACTTTC

j_call: TRBJ2-3
clone_size: .
d_call: TRBD2
v_call: TRBV4-3
cdr3_aa: CASSRSGTSGSITDTQYF
cdr3_nt: TGCGCCAGCAGCCGATCCGGGACTAGCGGGAGTATCACAGATACGCAGTATTTT

j_call: TRBJ2-5
clone_size: few
d_call: TRBD2
v_call: TRBV7-7
cdr3_aa: CASSKTGLGRETQYF
cdr3_nt: TGTGCCAGCAGCAAAACGGGACTAGGGCGGGAGACCCAGTACTTC

j_call: TRBJ2-3
clone_size: .
d_call: .
v_call: TRBV10-1
cdr3_aa: CASSESKTPLPTDTQYF
cdr3_nt: TGCGCCAGCAGTGAGTCGAAGACACCCCTTCCGACAGATACGCAGTATTTT

j_call: TRBJ2-5
clone_size: .
d_call: .
v_call: TRBV2
cdr3_aa: CASSGGETQYF
cdr3_nt: TGTGCCAGCAGTGGTGGAGAGACCCAGTACTTC

j_call: TRBJ2-3
clone_size: .
d_call: .
v_call: TRBV10-3
cdr3_aa: CAISEDSNTDTQYF
cdr3_nt: TGTGCCATCAGTGAAGACTCTAACACAGATACGCAGTATTTT

j_call: TRBJ2-1
clone_size: .
d_call: .
v_call: TRBV13
cdr3_aa: CASSSARHRTYNEQFF
cdr3_nt: TGTGCCAGCAGCTCCGCCCGTCACCGGACCTACAATGAGCAGTTCTTC

j_call: TRBJ2-5
clone_size: .
d_call: TRBD1
v_call: TRBV28
cdr3_aa: CASSFAWDRAETQYF
cdr3_nt: TGTGCCAGCAGTTTTGCTTGGGACAGAGCTGAGACCCAGTACTTC

j_call: TRBJ2-1
clone_size: .
d_call: .
v_call: TRBV25-1
cdr3_aa: CASSEHGGSSYNEQFF
cdr3_nt: TGTGCCAGCAGTGAACATGGAGGAAGCTCCTACAATGAGCAGTTCTTC

j_call: TRBJ2-7
clone_size: .
d_call: TRBD2
v_call: TRBV6-1
cdr3_aa: CASPKAGLTYEQYF
cdr3_nt: TGTGCCAGCCCTAAAGCGGGGCTAACCTACGAGCAGTACTTC

j_call: TRBJ2-7
clone_size: .
d_call: .
v_call: TRBV20-1
cdr3_aa: CSARAGYEQYF
cdr3_nt: TGCAGTGCTAGAGCGGGATACGAGCAGTACTTC

j_call: TRBJ2-2
clone_size: .
d_call: .
v_call: TRBV10-3
cdr3_aa: CAISEGVAGELFF
cdr3_nt: TGTGCCATCAGTGAAGGGGTAGCCGGGGAGCTGTTTTTT

j_call: TRBJ2-5
clone_size: .
d_call: .
v_call: TRBV27
cdr3_aa: CASSTYPPQQVTQYF
cdr3_nt: TGTGCCAGCAGTACATACCCGCCGCAGCAGGTGACCCAGTACTTC

j_call: TRBJ2-5
clone_size: few
d_call: .
v_call: TRBV6-5
cdr3_aa: CASSYSETQYF
cdr3_nt: TGTGCCAGCAGTTACTCAGAGACCCAGTACTTC

j_call: TRBJ1-1
clone_size: .
d_call: TRBD1
v_call: TRBV29-1
cdr3_aa: CSTRTGGAEAFF
cdr3_nt: TGCAGCACCCGGACAGGAGGGGCTGAAGCTTTCTTT

j_call: TRBJ2-6
clone_size: once
d_call: .
v_call: TRBV30
cdr3_aa: CAWTRTAGANVLTF
cdr3_nt: TGTGCCTGGACCCGGACGGCAGGGGCCAACGTCCTGACTTTC

j_call: TRBJ2-1
clone_size: .
d_call: TRBD2
v_call: TRBV6-5
cdr3_aa: CASSYSTSGSGEQFF
cdr3_nt: TGTGCCAGCAGTTACTCTACTAGCGGGAGTGGAGAGCAGTTCTTC

j_call: TRBJ1-2
clone_size: .
d_call: TRBD1
v_call: TRBV27
cdr3_aa: CASSPYRDSNAGYTF
cdr3_nt: TGTGCCAGCAGTCCCTACCGGGACAGTAATGCTGGCTACACCTTC

j_call: TRBJ2-1
clone_size: .
d_call: .
v_call: TRBV2
cdr3_aa: CASNGGKGYNEQFF
cdr3_nt: TGTGCCAGCAATGGGGGAAAAGGCTACAATGAGCAGTTCTTC

j_call: TRBJ2-5
clone_size: .
d_call: .
v_call: TRBV11-2
cdr3_aa: CASSSIKGETQYF
cdr3_nt: TGTGCCAGCAGTTCCATTAAGGGAGAGACCCAGTACTTC

j_call: TRBJ2-5
clone_size: .
d_call: .
v_call: TRBV5-6
cdr3_aa: CASSQKYQETQYF
cdr3_nt: TGTGCCAGCAGCCAGAAGTACCAAGAGACCCAGTACTTC

j_call: TRBJ2-1
clone_size: .
d_call: TRBD2
v_call: TRBV4-3
cdr3_aa: CASSLTSSGTNEQFF
cdr3_nt: TGCGCCAGCAGCTTGACGTCTAGCGGGACTAACGAGCAGTTCTTC

j_call: TRBJ2-4
clone_size: .
d_call: TRBD1
v_call: TRBV27
cdr3_aa: CASSPSDRIGYIQYF
cdr3_nt: TGTGCCAGCAGTCCCTCGGACAGGATCGGATACATTCAGTACTTC

j_call: TRBJ2-1
clone_size: once
d_call: .
v_call: TRBV2
cdr3_aa: CASSRNEQFF
cdr3_nt: TGTGCCAGCAGTAGGAATGAGCAGTTCTTC

j_call: TRBJ2-2
clone_size: .
d_call: .
v_call: TRBV29-1
cdr3_aa: CSVAWANTGELFF
cdr3_nt: TGCAGCGTCGCTTGGGCCAACACCGGGGAGCTGTTTTTT

j_call: TRBJ2-7
clone_size: .
d_call: TRBD2
v_call: TRBV9
cdr3_aa: CASSVGGRASNEQYF
cdr3_nt: TGTGCCAGCAGCGTAGGCGGGAGGGCCTCCAACGAGCAGTACTTC

j_call: TRBJ2-1
clone_size: .
d_call: TRBD2
v_call: TRBV11-2
cdr3_aa: CASTQSGSTYNEQFF
cdr3_nt: TGTGCCAGCACCCAAAGCGGGAGCACCTACAATGAGCAGTTCTTC

j_call: TRBJ2-1
clone_size: .
d_call: .
v_call: TRBV29-1
cdr3_aa: CSAEVVEQFF
cdr3_nt: TGCAGCGCCGAGGTCGTTGAGCAGTTCTTC

j_call: TRBJ2-7
clone_size: .
d_call: TRBD1
v_call: TRBV7-2
cdr3_aa: CASSLGDRGGEQYF
cdr3_nt: TGTGCCAGCAGCTTAGGTGACAGGGGCGGCGAGCAGTACTTC